This TCR beta chain came from a study of blood T cell repertoires in COVID-19. TCRdb keeps only in-frame clones here, not all; method: immunoSEQ multiplex PCR. The profile covers over 100,000 clones, with over 70% appearing a single time and 0.83% taken by the ten largest. Germline values: CDR1 SGDLS, CDR2 YYNGEE. CDR3 length equals 14 residues. The ends lost 4 bases at V and 8 bases at J; junction bases unmatched: 7. The chain carries TRBV9 and TRBJ1-2; 11 bases map to TRBD1. Specimen: peripheral blood. This sequence originates from a woman aged 70-85 years with acute or convalescent COVID-19. The DNA of the CDR3 is TGTGCCAGCAGCCCGGGGACAGGGGGAAGAGGCTACACCTTC. Encoded protein: CASSPGTGGRGYTF.